The present entry profiles one TCR beta chain with its context. As yet, its antigen is unknown. The source of the sample is a study of cytomegalovirus exposure and HLA in healthy donors. CDR3 size: 16 residues. V trimming: 0 bases; J trimming: 0 bases; junction bases outside the gene matches: 5. CDR1 and CDR2 (germline): SGHNT, YYREEE (reference sequence). Overall study findings and caveats: Reports indicated that the classifier achieved high specificity and sensitivity in diagnosing cytomegalovirus status. The authors confirmed in vitro that a few CMV-associated chains were specific for CMV antigens. According to a subsequent analysis, TCR clusters from the first cohort were inclined to appear together in the 110 or so validation repertoires.

This table comes from immunoSEQ multiplex PCR, and its TCRdb copy is limited to in-frame clones, with some not included. This sample has 350,000 or so clones, with about nine tenths found just once. The receptor's source is a woman younger than 35 in good health and CMV-seronegative. V and J are TRBV5-4 and TRBJ1-2; 7 bases align to TRBD1. Sequencing input: PBMCs. The CDR3 is CASSLGQGVANYGYTF. The CDR3 bases are TGTGCCAGCAGCTTGGGGCAGGGGGTAGCTAACTATGGCTACACCTTC.